Shown below are 20 T cell receptor beta chains from a single sample sequenced in a study of graft-versus-host responses after intestinal transplantation. These TCRs are of unknown antigen specificity. Using immunoSEQ multiplex PCR, the repertoire was profiled, and TCRdb retains in-frame clones only, with some absent. The data contain 95,000 to 150,000 clones, over 80% of them singletons. Sequenced here: unstimulated CD4+ T cells sorted from spleen or lymph node cells, sampled before intestinal transplant. All receptors come from a human donor who received an intestinal transplant.

This chain joins TRBV7-2 and TRBJ1-5; a possible D gene is TRBD1 (5 bases). The CDR3 covers 14 residues. In germline, CDR1 is SGHTA, CDR2 FQGNSA. V was trimmed by 1 base and J by 7 bases, leaving 11 bases between them. The CDR3 here is CASSLEGSRQPQHF. The CDR3, as DNA: TGTGCCAGCAGCTTAGAGGGGTCAAGGCAGCCCCAGCATTTT.

The chain employs TRBV5-1 and TRBJ2-5; 7 positions agree with TRBD2. With 0 bases clipped from V and 5 bases from J, the junction kept 4 bases outside the gene matches. The V gene's germline CDR1 is SGHRS and CDR2 YFSETQ. The CDR3 covers 14 residues. The CDR3 loop is CASSLGDYLETQYF. As DNA, the CDR3 is TGCGCCAGCAGCTTGGGGGACTATCTCGAGACCCAGTACTTC.

The genes are TRBV2 and TRBJ2-1; D is uncertain. The CDR3 length is 15 residues. V was clipped by 4 bases and J by 6 bases, with 16 bases between them. Germline lookup yields CDR1 SNHLY and CDR2 FYNNEI. Here the CDR3 reads CASSAGESVGNEQFF. The CDR3 DNA reads as TGTGCCAGCAGTGCTGGAGAGTCTGTGGGCAATGAGCAGTTCTTC.

V and J are TRBV19 and TRBJ1-5; tentative D call: TRBD1 (5 bases). V dropped 3 bases and J dropped 0 bases, with 9 bases sitting between them. The CDR3 runs to 15 residues. CDR1 is LNHDA and CDR2 is SQIVND in the germline V gene (reference sequence). The CDR3 nucleotides are TGTGCCAGTAGTATCGGACAATATAGCAATCAGCCCCAGCATTTT. This gives the protein CASSIGQYSNQPQHF.

The chain is built from TRBV28 and TRBJ2-5, with 7 positions matching TRBD1. The end of the DNA is better explained by TRBJ2-7, so the J call may be wrong. The CDR3 contains 16 residues. CDR1 is MDHEN and CDR2 is SYDVKM in the germline V gene. CDR3 in amino acids: CASSLGTETGSYEQYF. Written as DNA, the CDR3 is TGTGCCAGCAGTTTGGGGACAGAGACAGGGTCCTACGAGCAGTACTTC.

This clone was observed once. The chain uses TRBV25-1 and TRBJ1-1; 7 nucleotides match TRBD1. CDR3 length: 13 amino acids. CDR1 and CDR2 (germline): MGHDK, SYGVNS. The J segment lost 6 bases and the V segment lost 6 bases, leaving 7 bases of the junction unmatched. In DNA form, the CDR3 reads TGTGCCAGCAGGATAACAGGGGTCGCTGAAGCTTTCTTT. It encodes CASRITGVAEAFF.

The J gene is TRBJ2-7, the V gene TRBV19, with 10 bases identical to TRBD2. The CDR3 sequence is 13 residues long. CDR1 and CDR2 from the germline V gene are LNHDA and SQIVND (reference sequence). After removal of 5 bases from V and 3 bases from J, the junction contained 1 base not matched to a gene. The CDR3 DNA follows: TGTGCCAGTAGTCCTAGCGGGAGCTACGAGCAGTACTTC. As protein: CASSPSGSYEQYF.

The chain is built from TRBV29-1 and TRBJ2-5; D perhaps matches TRBD1 (6 bases). This CDR3 is built from 13 residues. Trimming shortened V by 6 bases and J by 4 bases, and 15 bases separated the two germline ends. CDR1 and CDR2 (germline): SQVTM, ANQGSEA. In DNA form, the CDR3 reads TGCAGCGTGGTAAGGACAGAGAGAGAGACCCAGTACTTC. Translating it yields CSVVRTERETQYF.

This clone was detected a few times. The chain employs TRBV5-1 and TRBJ2-7; D is perhaps TRBD1 (6 bases). The CDR3 consists of 13 residues. Trimming removed 0 bases from V and 3 bases from J, with 7 bases in between. Germline values: CDR1 SGHRS, CDR2 YFSETQ. The CDR3 DNA reads as TGCGCCAGCAGCTTGGACAGGGACTACGAGCAGTACTTC. It yields the protein CASSLDRDYEQYF.

The rearrangement joins TRBV19 to TRBJ1-1, with a tentative D call TRBD1 (5 bases). This CDR3 is 15 amino acids long. V lost 4 bases and J 1 base, leaving 13 bases between the germline ends. CDR1 and CDR2 (germline): LNHDA, SQIVND (reference sequence). In DNA form, the CDR3 reads TGTGCCAGTAGTACGTACACAGGTGCGAACACTGAAGCTTTCTTT. Translated: CASSTYTGANTEAFF.

The chain couples TRBV18 to TRBJ1-5; D unresolved. Germline CDR1 is KGHSH and CDR2 is LQKENI. CDR3 length: 16 residues. V was trimmed by 2 bases and J by 7 bases, leaving 18 bases between them. CDR3: CASSPNGAEGIQPQHF. The CDR3 bases are TGTGCCAGCTCACCAAACGGCGCCGAGGGTATACAGCCCCAGCATTTT.

The chain employs TRBV6-1 and TRBJ1-2; D ambiguous. The CDR3 spans 15 residues. Trimming pared 6 bases from V and 2 bases from J, leaving 16 bases between. The germline gives CDR1 MNHNS, CDR2 SASEGT. Here the CDR3 reads CASSQNPNLNYGYTF. CDR3 sequence (DNA): TGTGCCAGCAGCCAAAACCCTAATCTGAACTATGGCTACACCTTC.

V gene TRBV7-3 combines with J gene TRBJ2-7; 12 nucleotides align to TRBD2. The CDR3 contains 17 residues. CDR1 and CDR2 from the germline V gene are SGHTA and FQGTGA. V dropped 3 bases and J dropped 2; count of bases not matched to a gene: 8. The CDR3 sequence is CASSFTILAGGPYEQYF. The DNA of the CDR3 is TGTGCCAGCAGCTTCACAATTCTAGCGGGAGGGCCCTACGAGCAGTACTTC. Full variable domain (outside the CDR3, taken from reference TRBV7-3 and TRBJ2-7): GAGVSQTPSNKVTEKGKYVELRCDPISGHTALYWYRQSLGQGPEFLIYFQGTGAADDSGLPNDRFFAVRPEGSVSTLKIQRTERGDSAVYLCASSFTILAGGPYEQYFGPGTRLTVT.

This chain links TRBV4-1 with TRBJ2-1; D perhaps matches TRBD2 (5 bases). The CDR3 covers 13 residues. Looked up from germline, CDR1 is MGHRA and CDR2 is YSYEKL. V was shortened by 1 base and J by 8 bases, with 9 bases between the two germline ends. For the CDR3, the DNA is TGCGCCAGCAGCCAAGCAGTGGGAGATGAGCAGTTCTTC. Translation: CASSQAVGDEQFF.

The genes are TRBV15 and TRBJ2-3; D remains unclear. This CDR3 has 15 amino acids. Deletions cut 0 bases from V and 2 bases from J, with 9 bases between. Per the germline V gene, CDR1 is LNHNV and CDR2 is YYDKDF (reference sequence). The CDR3: CATSREGLLTDTQYF. The CDR3 coding sequence is TGTGCCACCAGCAGAGAGGGCCTCCTCACAGATACGCAGTATTTT.

The V and J genes are TRBV4-1 and TRBJ2-3, with no clear D. Trimming left V 0 bases short and J 6 bases short, with 7 bases between. CDR1 is MGHRA and CDR2 is YSYEKL in the germline V gene. CDR3 length: 13 amino acids. CDR3 sequence reads: CASSQEVRDTQYF. CDR3 DNA: TGCGCCAGCAGCCAAGAGGTGCGCGATACGCAGTATTTT.

This rearrangement joins TRBV19 to TRBJ2-1; D tentatively reads TRBD1 or TRBD2 (5 bases each). The CDR3 runs 17 residues. In germline, CDR1 is LNHDA, CDR2 SQIVND (reference sequence). V was shortened by 6 bases and J by 4 bases, with 22 bases between the two germline ends. CDR3 sequence (DNA): TGTGCCAGTAGCATGGGGTCCGGGGACCGGAGGTACAATGAGCAGTTCTTC. It encodes CASSMGSGDRRYNEQFF.

The chain has TRBV6-5 and TRBJ1-1; D unclear. CDR3 length equals 16 residues. V was pared by 0 bases and J by 0 bases, with 11 bases between. Germline assignment: CDR1 MNHEY and CDR2 SVGAGI. Here the CDR3 reads CASSYSNLGVNTEAFF. CDR3 in DNA: TGTGCCAGCAGTTACTCGAATCTTGGGGTGAACACTGAAGCTTTCTTT.

This clone was detected only a few times. This chain links TRBV10-3 with TRBJ1-2; 7 bases map to TRBD1. The ends lost 11 bases at V and 0 bases at J; junction bases unmatched: 3. This CDR3 region has 12 residues. Germline CDR1 ENHRY, CDR2 SYGVKD. CDR3 in amino acids: CAGGTANYGYTF. The CDR3 bases are TGTGCCGGGGGGACAGCTAACTATGGCTACACCTTC.

The V and J genes are TRBV5-1 and TRBJ1-5; no clear D. V gave up 0 bases and J gave up 6 bases, with 13 bases separating them. Germline loops: CDR1 SGHRS, CDR2 YFSETQ. This CDR3 has 15 amino acids. CDR3 loop: CASSLVPGEGQPQHF. In nucleotides, the CDR3 is TGCGCCAGCAGCTTGGTCCCGGGAGAGGGTCAGCCCCAGCATTTT.